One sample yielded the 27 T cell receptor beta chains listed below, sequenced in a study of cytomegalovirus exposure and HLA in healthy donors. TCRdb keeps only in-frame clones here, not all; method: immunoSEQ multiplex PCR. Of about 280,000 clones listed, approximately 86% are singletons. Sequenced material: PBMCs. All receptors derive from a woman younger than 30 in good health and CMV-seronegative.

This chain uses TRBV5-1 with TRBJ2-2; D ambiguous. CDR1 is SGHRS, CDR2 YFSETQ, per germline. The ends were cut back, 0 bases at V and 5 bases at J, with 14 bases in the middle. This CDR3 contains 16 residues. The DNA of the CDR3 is TGCGCCAGCAGCTTGGGGGTTAGCTCGCTAACCGGGGAGCTGTTTTTT. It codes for CASSLGVSSLTGELFF.

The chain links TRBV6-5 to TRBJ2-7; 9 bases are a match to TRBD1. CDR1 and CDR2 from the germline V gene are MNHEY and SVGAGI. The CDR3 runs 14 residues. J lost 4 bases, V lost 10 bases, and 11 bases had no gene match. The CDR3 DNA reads TGTGCCACCGAAGTCGGGACAGGGCTGTACGAGCAGTACTTC. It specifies CATEVGTGLYEQYF.

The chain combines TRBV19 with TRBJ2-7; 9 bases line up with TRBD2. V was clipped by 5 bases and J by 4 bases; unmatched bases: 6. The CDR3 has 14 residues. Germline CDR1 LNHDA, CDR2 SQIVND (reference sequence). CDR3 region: CASSAGLAFYEQYF. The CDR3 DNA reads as TGTGCCAGTAGTGCCGGACTAGCGTTTTACGAGCAGTACTTC.

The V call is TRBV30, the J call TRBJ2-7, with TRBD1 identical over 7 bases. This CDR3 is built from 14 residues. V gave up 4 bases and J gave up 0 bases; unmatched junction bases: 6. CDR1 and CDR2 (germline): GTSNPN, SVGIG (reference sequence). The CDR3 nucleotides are TGTGCCTGGATTTCGACAGGGCCCTCCTACGAGCAGTACTTC. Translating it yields CAWISTGPSYEQYF.

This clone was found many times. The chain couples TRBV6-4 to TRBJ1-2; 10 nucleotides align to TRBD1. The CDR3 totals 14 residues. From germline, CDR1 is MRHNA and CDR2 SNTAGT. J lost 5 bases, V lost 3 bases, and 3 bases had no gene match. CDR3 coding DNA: TGTGCCAGCAGTGAAAGGACAGGGGGGTATGGCTACACCTTC. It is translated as CASSERTGGYGYTF.

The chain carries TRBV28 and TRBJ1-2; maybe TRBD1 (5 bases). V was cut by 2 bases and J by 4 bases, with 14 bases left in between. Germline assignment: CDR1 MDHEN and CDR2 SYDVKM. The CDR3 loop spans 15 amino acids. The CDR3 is CASSLPQQVFYGYTF. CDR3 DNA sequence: TGTGCCAGCAGTTTACCTCAACAGGTATTCTATGGCTACACCTTC.

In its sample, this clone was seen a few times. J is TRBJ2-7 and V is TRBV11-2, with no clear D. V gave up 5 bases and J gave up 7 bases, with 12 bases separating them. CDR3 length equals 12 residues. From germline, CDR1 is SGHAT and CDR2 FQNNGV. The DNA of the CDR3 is TGTGCCAGCAGCGGTTATCGGTGGGAGCAGTACTTC. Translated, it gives CASSGYRWEQYF.

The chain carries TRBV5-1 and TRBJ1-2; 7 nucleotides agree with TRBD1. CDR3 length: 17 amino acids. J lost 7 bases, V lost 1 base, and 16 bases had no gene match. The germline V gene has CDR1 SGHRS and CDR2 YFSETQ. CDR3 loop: CASSLTSGGGSAGGYTF. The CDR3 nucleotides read TGCGCCAGCAGCTTGACATCTGGAGGGGGCTCTGCTGGTGGCTACACCTTC.

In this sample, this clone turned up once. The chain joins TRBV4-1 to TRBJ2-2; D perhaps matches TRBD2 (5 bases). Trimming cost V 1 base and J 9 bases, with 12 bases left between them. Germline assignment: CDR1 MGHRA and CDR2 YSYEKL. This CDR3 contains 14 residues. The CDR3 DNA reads TGCGCCAGCAGCCAAGGCGGGCCGAGGCGGGAGCTGTTTTTT. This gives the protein CASSQGGPRRELFF.

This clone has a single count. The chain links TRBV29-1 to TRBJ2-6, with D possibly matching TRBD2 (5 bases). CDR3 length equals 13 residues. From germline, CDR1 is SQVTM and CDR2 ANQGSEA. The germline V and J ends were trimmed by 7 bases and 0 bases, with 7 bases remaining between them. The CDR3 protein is CSAGSSGANVLTF. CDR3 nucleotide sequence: TGCAGCGCTGGGAGCTCTGGGGCCAACGTCCTGACTTTC.

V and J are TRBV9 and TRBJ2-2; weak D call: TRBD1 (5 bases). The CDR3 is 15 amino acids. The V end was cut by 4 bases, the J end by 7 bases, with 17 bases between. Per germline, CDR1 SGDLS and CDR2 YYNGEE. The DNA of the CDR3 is TGTGCCAGCAGCCTAGGCTCTCCAGGGCGCGGGGAGCTGTTTTTT. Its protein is CASSLGSPGRGELFF.

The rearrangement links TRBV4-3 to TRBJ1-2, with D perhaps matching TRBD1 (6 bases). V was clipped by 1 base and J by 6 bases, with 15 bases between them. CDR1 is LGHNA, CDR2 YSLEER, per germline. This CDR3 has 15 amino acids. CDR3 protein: CASSQASSNRDGYTF. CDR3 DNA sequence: TGCGCCAGCAGCCAAGCCTCCTCTAACAGGGATGGCTACACCTTC.

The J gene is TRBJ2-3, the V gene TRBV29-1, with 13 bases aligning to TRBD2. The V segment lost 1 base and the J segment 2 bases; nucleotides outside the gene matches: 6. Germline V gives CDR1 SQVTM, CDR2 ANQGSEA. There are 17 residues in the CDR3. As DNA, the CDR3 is TGCAGCGTTGAAGTGGAGACTAGCGGGAGGTACACAGATACGCAGTATTTT. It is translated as CSVEVETSGRYTDTQYF.

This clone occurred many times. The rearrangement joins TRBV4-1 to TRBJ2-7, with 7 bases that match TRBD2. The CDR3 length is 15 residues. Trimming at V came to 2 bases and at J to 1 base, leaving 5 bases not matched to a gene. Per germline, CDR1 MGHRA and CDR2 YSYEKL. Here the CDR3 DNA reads TGCGCCAGCAGCCAAATTAGGGAGGGATCCTACGAGCAGTACTTC. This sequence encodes CASSQIREGSYEQYF.

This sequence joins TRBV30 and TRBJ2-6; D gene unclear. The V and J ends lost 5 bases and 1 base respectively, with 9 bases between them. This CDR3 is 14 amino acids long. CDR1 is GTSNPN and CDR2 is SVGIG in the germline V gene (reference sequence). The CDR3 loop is CAWEALSGANVLTF. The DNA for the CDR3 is TGTGCCTGGGAAGCCCTTTCTGGGGCCAACGTCCTGACTTTC.

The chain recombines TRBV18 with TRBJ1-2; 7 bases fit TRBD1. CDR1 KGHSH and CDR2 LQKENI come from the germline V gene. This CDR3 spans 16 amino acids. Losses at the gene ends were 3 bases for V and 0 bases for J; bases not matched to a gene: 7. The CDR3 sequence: CASSPSGTVANYGYTF. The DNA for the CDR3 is TGTGCCAGCTCACCCTCCGGGACAGTAGCTAACTATGGCTACACCTTC.

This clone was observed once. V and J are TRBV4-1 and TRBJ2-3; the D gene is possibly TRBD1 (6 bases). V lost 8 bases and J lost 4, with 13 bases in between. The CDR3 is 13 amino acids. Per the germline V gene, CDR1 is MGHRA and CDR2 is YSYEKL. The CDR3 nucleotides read TGCGCCAGCGGCCTTCAGGGGTCAGATACGCAGTATTTT. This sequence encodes CASGLQGSDTQYF.

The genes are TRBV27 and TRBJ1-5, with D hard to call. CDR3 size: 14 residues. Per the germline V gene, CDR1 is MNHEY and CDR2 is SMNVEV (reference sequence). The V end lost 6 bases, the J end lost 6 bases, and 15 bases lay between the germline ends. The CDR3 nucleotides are TGTGCCAGCAGATTAAATGGAGCGGGTCAGCCCCAGCATTTT. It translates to CASRLNGAGQPQHF.

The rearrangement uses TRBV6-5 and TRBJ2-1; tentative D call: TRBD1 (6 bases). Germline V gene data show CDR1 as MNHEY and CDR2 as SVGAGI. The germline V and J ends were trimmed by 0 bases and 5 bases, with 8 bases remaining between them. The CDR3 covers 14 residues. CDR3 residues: CASSYSGQHNEQFF. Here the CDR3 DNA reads TGTGCCAGCAGTTACTCGGGACAACACAATGAGCAGTTCTTC.

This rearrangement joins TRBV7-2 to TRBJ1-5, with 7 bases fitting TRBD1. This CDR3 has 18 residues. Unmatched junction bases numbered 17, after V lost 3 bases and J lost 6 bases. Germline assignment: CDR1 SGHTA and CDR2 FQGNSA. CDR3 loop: CASSFRVTGSQGGQPQHF. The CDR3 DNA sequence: TGTGCCAGCAGCTTTCGTGTGACAGGGTCCCAAGGAGGTCAGCCCCAGCATTTT. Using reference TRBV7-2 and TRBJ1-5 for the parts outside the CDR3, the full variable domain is GAGVSQSPSNKVTEKGKDVELRCDPISGHTALYWYRQSLGQGLEFLIYFQGNSAPDKSGLPSDRFSAERTGGSVSTLTIQRTQQEDSAVYLCASSFRVTGSQGGQPQHFGDGTRLSIL.

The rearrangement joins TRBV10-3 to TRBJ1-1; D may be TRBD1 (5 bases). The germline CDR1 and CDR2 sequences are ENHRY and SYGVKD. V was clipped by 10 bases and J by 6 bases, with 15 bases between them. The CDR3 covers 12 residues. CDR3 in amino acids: CATGGTGAEAFF. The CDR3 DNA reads TGTGCCACCGGGGGAACGGGCGCTGAAGCTTTCTTT.

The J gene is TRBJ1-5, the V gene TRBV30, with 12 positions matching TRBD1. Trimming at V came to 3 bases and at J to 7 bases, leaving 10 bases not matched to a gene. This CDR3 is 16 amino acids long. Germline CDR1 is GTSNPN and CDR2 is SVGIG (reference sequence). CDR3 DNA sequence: TGTGCCTGGAGAGTGTCGGGACAGGGGGCTAAGCAGCCCCAGCATTTT. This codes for CAWRVSGQGAKQPQHF.

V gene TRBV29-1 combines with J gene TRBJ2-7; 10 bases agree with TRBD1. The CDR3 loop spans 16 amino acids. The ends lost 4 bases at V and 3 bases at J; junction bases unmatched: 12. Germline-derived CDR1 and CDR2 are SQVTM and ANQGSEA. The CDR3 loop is CSVVPRQGATDYEQYF. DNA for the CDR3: TGCAGCGTTGTACCACGACAGGGGGCCACCGACTACGAGCAGTACTTC.

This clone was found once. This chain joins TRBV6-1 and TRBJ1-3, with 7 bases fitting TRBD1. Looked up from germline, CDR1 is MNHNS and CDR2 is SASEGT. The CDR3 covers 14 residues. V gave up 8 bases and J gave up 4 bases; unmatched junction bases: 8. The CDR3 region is CASRTWDSGNTIYF. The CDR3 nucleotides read TGTGCCAGCCGGACCTGGGACAGCGGAAACACCATATATTTT.

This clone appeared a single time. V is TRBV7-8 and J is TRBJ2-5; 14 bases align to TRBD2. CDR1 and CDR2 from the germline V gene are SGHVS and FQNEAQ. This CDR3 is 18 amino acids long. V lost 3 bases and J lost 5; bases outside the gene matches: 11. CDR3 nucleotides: TGTGCCAGCAGCTTCCCGGGACTAGCGGGAGTTTCTGATGAGACCCAGTACTTC. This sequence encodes CASSFPGLAGVSDETQYF.

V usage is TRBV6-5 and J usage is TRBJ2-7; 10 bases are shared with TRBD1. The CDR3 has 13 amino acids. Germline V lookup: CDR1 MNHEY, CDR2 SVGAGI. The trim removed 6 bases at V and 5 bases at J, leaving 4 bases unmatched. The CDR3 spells CASRSTGGNEQYF. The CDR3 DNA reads TGTGCCAGCAGGTCGACAGGGGGCAACGAGCAGTACTTC.

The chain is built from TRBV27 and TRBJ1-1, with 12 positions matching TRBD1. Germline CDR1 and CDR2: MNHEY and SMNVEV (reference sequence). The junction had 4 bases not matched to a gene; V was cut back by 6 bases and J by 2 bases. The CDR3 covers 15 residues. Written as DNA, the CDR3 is TGTGCCAGCAGCCCCGGGACAGGGGGCAACACTGAAGCTTTCTTT. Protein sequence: CASSPGTGGNTEAFF.